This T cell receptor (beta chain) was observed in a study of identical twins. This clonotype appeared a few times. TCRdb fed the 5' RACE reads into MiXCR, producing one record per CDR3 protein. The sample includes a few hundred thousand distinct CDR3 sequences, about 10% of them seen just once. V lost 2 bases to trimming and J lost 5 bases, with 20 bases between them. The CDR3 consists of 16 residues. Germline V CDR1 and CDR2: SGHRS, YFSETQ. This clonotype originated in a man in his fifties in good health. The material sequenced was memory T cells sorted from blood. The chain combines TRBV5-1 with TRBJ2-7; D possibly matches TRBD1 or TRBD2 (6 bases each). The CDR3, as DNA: TGCGCCAGCAGCTTTTACGGGCGGGACACAGGACACGAGCAGTACTTC. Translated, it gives CASSFYGRDTGHEQYF.